The rows below give T cell receptor beta chains drawn from one sample of a study of cytomegalovirus exposure and HLA in healthy donors. Profiled with immunoSEQ multiplex PCR; TCRdb holds only in-frame clones, not every one. Of roughly 150,000 clones in the sample, 65% to 85% were seen once. The sample was PBMCs. All receptors derive from a young woman in good health and CMV-seronegative. CDR3s include the opening cysteine and the closing phenylalanine or tryptophan. D genes are given only for firm matches. Clone size is given for some rows only: seen once, a few or many times, or a class if the clone is expanded.

v_call: TRBV30
d_call: .
j_call: TRBJ2-7
clone_size: few
cdr3_nt: TGTGCCTGGAGCGAACCGAGCGACGAGCAGTACTTC
cdr3_aa: CAWSEPSDEQYF

v_call: TRBV5-4
d_call: .
j_call: TRBJ1-1
clone_size: .
cdr3_nt: TGTGCCAGCAGCTTGGAGAATGCTATGAACACTGAAGCTTTCTTT
cdr3_aa: CASSLENAMNTEAFF

v_call: TRBV25-1
d_call: TRBD1
j_call: TRBJ1-2
clone_size: few
cdr3_nt: TGTGCCAGCAGTAGGCAGGGGGGATCGTATGGCTACACCTTC
cdr3_aa: CASSRQGGSYGYTF

v_call: TRBV5-6
d_call: .
j_call: TRBJ1-2
clone_size: .
cdr3_nt: TGTGCCAGCAGCGGAGGTATTACTTTGAGCTACACCTTC
cdr3_aa: CASSGGITLSYTF

v_call: TRBV5-4
d_call: .
j_call: TRBJ2-1
clone_size: once
cdr3_nt: TGTGCCAGCAGTCGGGGGTCCAACAATGAGCAGTTCTTC
cdr3_aa: CASSRGSNNEQFF

v_call: TRBV7-9
d_call: TRBD1
j_call: TRBJ1-2
clone_size: .
cdr3_nt: TGTTCCAGCAGCGTTCTACAGGGGACCTATGGCTACACCTTC
cdr3_aa: CSSSVLQGTYGYTF

v_call: TRBV7-9
d_call: .
j_call: TRBJ2-7
clone_size: .
cdr3_nt: TGTGCCAGCAGCTTATTGCGGGGACTCGCCTACGAGCAGTACTTC
cdr3_aa: CASSLLRGLAYEQYF

v_call: TRBV7-9
d_call: TRBD1
j_call: TRBJ2-7
clone_size: .
cdr3_nt: TGTGCCAGCAGCGCCAGGGGGCTCTACGAGCAGTACTTC
cdr3_aa: CASSARGLYEQYF

v_call: TRBV28
d_call: .
j_call: TRBJ2-3
clone_size: .
cdr3_nt: TGTGCCAGCAGTCCCCCGACAACAGATACGCAGTATTTT
cdr3_aa: CASSPPTTDTQYF

v_call: TRBV7-9
d_call: .
j_call: TRBJ1-1
clone_size: few
cdr3_nt: TGTGCCAGCAGCCCAAAGTGGTGGTCAGGGAGGGTCGCTGAAGCTTTCTTT
cdr3_aa: CASSPKWWSGRVAEAFF